Following are 20 T cell receptor beta chains from one sample sequenced in a study of identical twins. Via MiXCR, TCRdb re-called the 5' RACE reads, giving one row per CDR3 protein. The data hold 210,000 or so distinct CDR3 sequences, with approximately 15% observed a single time. The same sample was also studied in work on T cells expressing NK-cell markers.

Sequenced input: CD8+ T cells sorted from blood. The origin of the receptors is a woman aged 18-35 years in good health.

V gene TRBV12-3 or TRBV12-4 combines with J gene TRBJ1-5, with TRBD1 as a possible D gene (5 bases). The length of the CDR3 is 15 residues. The V and J ends lost 1 base and 1 base respectively, with 8 bases between them. The CDR3 nucleotides read TGTGCCAGCAGTTTAGACCCAGGGAGCAATCAGCCCCAGCATTTT. Residues: CASSLDPGSNQPQHF.

This clonotype was seen a few times. The chain couples TRBV12-3 or TRBV12-4 to TRBJ1-3; TRBD1 might be the D (5 bases). Trimming left V 3 bases short and J 4 bases short, with 10 bases between. The CDR3 sequence is 14 residues long. The CDR3 sequence: CASSFGGSGNTIYF. The CDR3 coding sequence is TGTGCCAGCAGTTTTGGGGGATCCGGAAACACCATATATTTT.

J is TRBJ1-6 and V is TRBV3-1; D not resolved. CDR1 and CDR2 (germline): LGHDT, YNNKEL (reference sequence). The CDR3 loop spans 15 amino acids. The V end lost 7 bases, the J end lost 7 bases, and 17 bases lay between the germline ends. Here the CDR3 DNA reads TGTGCCAGCAACACCCCTCATGACGGGAATTCACCCCTCCACTTT. It encodes CASNTPHDGNSPLHF.

Only a few counts were recorded for this clonotype. V usage is TRBV9 and J usage is TRBJ2-4; D ambiguous. V gave up 4 bases and J gave up 4 bases, with 9 bases separating them. This CDR3 comprises 13 residues. Per germline, CDR1 SGDLS and CDR2 YYNGEE. The CDR3 DNA reads as TGTGCCAGCAGCACCGGTTGGAAAAACATTCAGTACTTC. Its protein is CASSTGWKNIQYF.

This clonotype was detected only a few times. The rearrangement uses TRBV30 and TRBJ2-7; no definite D call. This CDR3 has 11 amino acids. V gave up 1 base and J gave up 2 bases, with 3 bases separating them. CDR1 and CDR2 from the germline V gene are GTSNPN and SVGIG (reference sequence). CDR3 protein: CAWSDPYEQYF. CDR3 in DNA: TGTGCCTGGAGTGACCCCTACGAGCAGTACTTC.

This clonotype was observed at least ten times. This chain links TRBV29-1 with TRBJ2-5; D might be TRBD1 or TRBD2, each matching 5 bases. Trimming cost V 7 bases and J 4 bases, with 10 bases left between them. The CDR3 runs 11 residues. Per the germline V gene, CDR1 is SQVTM and CDR2 is ANQGSEA. CDR3 DNA: TGCAGCGACACAGGAGGAGAGACCCAGTACTTC. Its protein product is CSDTGGETQYF.

This clonotype was detected only a few times. This sequence joins TRBV27 and TRBJ1-1; no firm D call. Trimming pared 2 bases from V and 1 base from J, leaving 5 bases between. From germline, CDR1 is MNHEY and CDR2 SMNVEV (reference sequence). This CDR3 has 13 residues. CDR3 nucleotide sequence: TGTGCCAGCAGTTTAGTCCGGAACACTGAAGCTTTCTTT. Its translation: CASSLVRNTEAFF.

The gene calls are TRBV29-1 and TRBJ2-6, with 9 bases fitting TRBD1. This CDR3 contains 17 residues. Germline CDR1 is SQVTM and CDR2 is ANQGSEA. The V segment lost 4 bases and the J segment 0 bases; nucleotides outside the gene matches: 7. CDR3: CSVVGGTGTSGANVLTF. Written as DNA, the CDR3 is TGCAGCGTTGTCGGAGGGACAGGGACCTCTGGGGCCAACGTCCTGACTTTC. The entire variable domain, with the rest obtained from reference TRBV29-1 and TRBJ2-6, is as follows: SAVISQKPSRDICQRGTSLTIQCQVDSQVTMMFWYRQQPGQSLTLIATANQGSEATYESGFVIDKFPISRPNLTFSTLTVSNMSPEDSSIYLCSVVGGTGTSGANVLTFGAGSRLTVL.

The chain links TRBV7-9 to TRBJ2-3; D gene unclear. In germline, CDR1 is SEHNR, CDR2 FQNEAQ (reference sequence). The length of the CDR3 is 15 residues. Trimming removed 4 bases from V and 3 bases from J, with 14 bases in between. CDR3: CASSYGRRGTDTQYF. CDR3 in DNA: TGTGCCAGCAGCTACGGACGCCGTGGTACAGATACGCAGTATTTT.

The chain employs TRBV12-3 or TRBV12-4 and TRBJ1-1; no clear D. The CDR3 runs 12 residues. V shed 2 bases and J shed 7 bases, with 8 bases lying between them. CDR3 sequence: CASSLNSLEAFF. CDR3 DNA: TGTGCCAGCAGTTTAAATTCCCTTGAAGCTTTCTTT.

This chain links TRBV6-4 with TRBJ2-1; 8 positions agree with TRBD2. Trimming cost V 0 bases and J 7 bases; bases outside gene matches: 5. The length of the CDR3 is 15 residues. Germline assignment: CDR1 MRHNA and CDR2 SNTAGT. Here the CDR3 DNA reads TGTGCCAGCAGTGACTCCGGGGGGGGCTCGAATGAGCAGTTCTTC. Protein: CASSDSGGGSNEQFF.

There are a few counts of this clonotype. The chain has TRBV7-9 and TRBJ2-7; TRBD2 matches at 9 bases. V shed 1 base, J shed 1 base, and the junction held 5 bases outside the gene matches. The CDR3 totals 16 residues. The germline CDR1 and CDR2 sequences are SEHNR and FQNEAQ (reference sequence). The CDR3 DNA follows: TGTGCCAGCAGCTTAGATGGTAGCGGGAGTTCCTACGAGCAGTACTTC. Translation gives CASSLDGSGSSYEQYF.

DNA of the CDR3: TGCGCCAGCAGTGAGTCCTCGGCCCCTACCTACGAGCAGTACTTC. It specifies CASSESSAPTYEQYF. The chain uses TRBV10-2 and TRBJ2-7, with D unclear. This CDR3 is built from 15 residues. The germline gives CDR1 WSHSY, CDR2 SAAADI. Trimming removed 0 bases from V and 2 bases from J, with 11 bases in between.

This clonotype was observed at least ten times. The chain has TRBV12-3 or TRBV12-4 and TRBJ2-3, with unresolved D. This CDR3 spans 12 amino acids. Trimming shortened V by 3 bases and J by 4 bases, and 5 bases separated the two germline ends. CDR3 sequence: CASSFIPDTQYF. The CDR3 coding sequence is TGTGCCAGCAGTTTCATTCCAGATACGCAGTATTTT.

The V and J genes are TRBV12-3 or TRBV12-4 and TRBJ2-1; 13 nucleotides line up with TRBD2. The CDR3 runs 15 residues. Unmatched junction bases numbered 9, after V lost 6 bases and J lost 10 bases. This CDR3 is CASRLGLAGDHEQFF. In nucleotides, the CDR3 is TGTGCCAGCAGGCTCGGACTAGCGGGGGACCACGAGCAGTTCTTC.

The rearrangement joins TRBV28 to TRBJ2-1; D gene ambiguous. V was pared by 8 bases and J by 4 bases, with 15 bases between. The CDR3 has 14 residues. Germline V gene sequence: CDR1 MDHEN, CDR2 SYDVKM. DNA for the CDR3: TGTGCCAGCCGGTCTGCTGGATTATACAATGAGCAGTTCTTC. Protein sequence: CASRSAGLYNEQFF.

This clonotype came up a few times. The chain employs TRBV12-3 or TRBV12-4 and TRBJ2-7; D perhaps matches TRBD2 (5 bases). V lost 6 bases to trimming and J lost 6 bases, with 12 bases between them. The CDR3 sequence is 12 residues long. The CDR3 loop is CASSPSSGEQYF. The CDR3 DNA reads as TGTGCCAGCAGCCCTTCAAGCGGCGAGCAGTACTTC.

CDR3 sequence: CASSQDPGYGYTF. The DNA of the CDR3 is TGCGCCAGCAGCCAAGATCCAGGCTATGGCTACACCTTC. The chain combines TRBV4-1 with TRBJ1-2, with D uncertain. CDR1 and CDR2 from the germline V gene are MGHRA and YSYEKL. V lost 0 bases to trimming and J lost 4 bases, with 6 bases between them. The CDR3 has 13 residues.

This clonotype was seen only a few times. The chain combines TRBV4-2 with TRBJ2-1; 10 positions match TRBD2. The CDR3 spans 16 residues. J gave up 3 bases and V 0 bases, and 2 bases lay outside the gene matches. Germline CDR1 LGHNA, CDR2 YNFKEQ. The CDR3 is CASSQEASGGYNEQFF. The DNA for the CDR3 is TGTGCCAGCAGCCAAGAGGCTAGCGGGGGCTACAATGAGCAGTTCTTC.

The chain is built from TRBV6-1 and TRBJ2-5, with 8 positions matching TRBD2. Losses at the gene ends were 6 bases for V and 5 bases for J; bases not matched to a gene: 11. This CDR3 is built from 15 residues. The germline V gene has CDR1 MNHNS and CDR2 SASEGT. CDR3 DNA: TGTGCCAGCAGCCCCGGGACTAGTTATAGGGAGACCCAGTACTTC. As protein: CASSPGTSYRETQYF.